This TCR beta chain was sequenced for a study of blood T cell repertoires in COVID-19. Original processing notes: Estimation of nucleated cell counts relied on the amplification of reference gene primers. Profiling relied on immunoSEQ multiplex PCR, and the TCRdb table lists in-frame clones only, not all of them. The D gene and trimming were derived from the DNA, and the V and J assignments and clone size from that table. The repertoire consists of 200,000 to 250,000 clones, with about 79% occurring once and the leading ten covering over 1.2%. The CDR3 is 16 residues long. Germline CDR1 is SGDLS and CDR2 is YYNGEE. V lost 0 bases, J lost 1 base, and 13 bases lay in between.

The gene calls are TRBV9 and TRBJ2-5, with D possibly TRBD1 on 5 matching bases. The material sequenced was peripheral blood. This sequence originates from a woman aged 40 to 55 who had recovered from COVID-19. CDR3 amino acids: CASSVEGWGIQETQYF. The CDR3 DNA is TGTGCCAGCAGCGTAGAGGGGTGGGGCATCCAAGAGACCCAGTACTTC. Combining the CDR3 with reference TRBV9 and TRBJ2-5 gives the whole variable domain DSGVTQTPKHLITATGQRVTLRCSPRSGDLSVYWYQQSLDQGLQFLIQYYNGEERAKGNILERFSAQQFPDLHSELNLSSLELGDSALYFCASSVEGWGIQETQYFGPGTRLLVL.